Shown below are 4 T cell receptor beta chains from a single sample sequenced in a study of blood T cell repertoires in COVID-19. Some clones are missing from TCRdb's copy, which holds only in-frame ones; the method was immunoSEQ multiplex PCR. Seen here are 100,000 to 150,000 clones, approximately 88% observed once, and the top ten hold 10% to 13%. What was sequenced was peripheral blood. The receptors derive from a man aged 50-60 years with acute or convalescent COVID-19.

The J gene is TRBJ2-1, the V gene TRBV7-9, with TRBD2 identical over 14 bases. Trimming removed 3 bases from V and 9 bases from J; junction bases left unmatched: 4. The CDR3 has 15 amino acids. Germline V CDR1 and CDR2: SEHNR, FQNEAQ (reference sequence). CDR3 in amino acids: CASSLTSGRASEQFF. CDR3 coding DNA: TGTGCCAGCAGCTTGACTAGCGGGAGGGCCAGTGAGCAGTTCTTC.

This clone showed up just a few times. The chain carries TRBV5-4 and TRBJ1-2; tentatively, D is TRBD1 (5 bases). The V gene's germline CDR1 is SGHNT and CDR2 YYREEE (reference sequence). This CDR3 is built from 15 residues. Trimming removed 4 bases at V and 0 bases at J, with 13 bases between. The CDR3 DNA follows: TGTGCCAGCAGCGACAGACACAACCCTAACTATGGCTACACCTTC. It specifies CASSDRHNPNYGYTF. The full variable domain, in which reference TRBV5-4 and TRBJ1-2 provide the parts outside the CDR3, is ETGVTQSPTHLIKTRGQQVTLRCSSQSGHNTVSWYQQALGQGPQFIFQYYREEENGRGNFPPRFSGLQFPNYSSELNVNALELDDSALYLCASSDRHNPNYGYTFGSGTRLTVV.

The chain uses TRBV2 and TRBJ1-2; D unclear. The CDR3 runs 13 residues. The V end lost 10 bases, the J end lost 0 bases, and 12 bases lay between the germline ends. Germline V gene lookup returns CDR1 SNHLY and CDR2 FYNNEI. In DNA form, the CDR3 reads TGTGCCATTTCGACGGAGTCTAACTATGGCTACACCTTC. Its protein is CAISTESNYGYTF.

This clone was found a few times. The rearrangement joins TRBV7-9 to TRBJ2-2; D not resolved. There are 13 residues in the CDR3. Trimming stripped 5 bases from V and 7 bases from J, with 11 bases between. Germline CDR1 SEHNR, CDR2 FQNEAQ (reference sequence). The CDR3 spells CASSPLVLGELFF. For the CDR3, the DNA is TGTGCCAGCAGCCCCCTAGTACTCGGGGAGCTGTTTTTT.